This TCR beta chain was identified during a study of blood T cell repertoires in COVID-19. As for the study in general: Whether acute or convalescent, the COVID-19 samples came from the United States, Italy and Spain. PBMCs, B-cell-depleted T cells, or T cells provided the cDNA or gDNA that made up the material.

In the source study's methods: Quantification of nucleated cells was approximated via reference gene primer amplification. Profiled with immunoSEQ multiplex PCR; TCRdb holds only in-frame clones, not every one. The V and J calls and clone size are taken from that table; D and trimming were inferred from the DNA. There are approximately 300,000 clones in the sample; around 89% occur only once, and roughly 4.8% lies in the top ten. Trimming removed 3 bases at V and 1 base at J, with 6 bases between. The CDR3 is 14 residues long. Germline lookup yields CDR1 LNHDA and CDR2 SQIVND (reference sequence). In its sample, this clone was seen once.

The receptor was derived from a man aged 35 to 55 with acute or convalescent COVID-19. The rearrangement joins TRBV19 to TRBJ2-2; no reliable D call. The material sequenced was peripheral blood. The CDR3 DNA sequence: TGTGCCAGTAGTATGGCAGGGAACACCGGGGAGCTGTTTTTT. This encodes CASSMAGNTGELFF.